This T cell receptor (beta chain) comes out of a study of blood T cells in healthy people across ages. Points from the study as a whole: Unsorted PBMC material precluded a definitive naive versus antigen-experienced comparison. When set beside aged donors, long-lived donors presented more naive CD4+ cells and higher diversity.

A J-beta primer mix and a sample-barcoded 5' primer were used in a second PCR of roughly 6 to 11 cycles. Each cDNA molecule, via a template-switch adaptor with 12 random nucleotides, was tagged. Each CDR3 protein gets one entry after TCRdb re-called the 5' RACE reads with MiXCR. The sample lists around 790,000 distinct CDR3 sequences, approximately 44% occurring once. CDR1 is DFQATT, CDR2 SNEGSKA, per germline (reference sequence). CDR3 length: 15 residues. Trimming left V 3 bases short and J 5 bases short, with 16 bases between. The sample providers were healthy Caucasian people from Russia, aged about 6 to 95. This clonotype showed up just a few times. The antigen is unknown.

The chain recombines TRBV20-1 with TRBJ2-2; the D gene is possibly TRBD2 (6 bases). The receptor was derived from a man in his fifties or sixties in good health. The sequencing sample was made of blood. CDR3 sequence: CSARREDLRTGELFF. The CDR3, as DNA: TGCAGTGCTAGGAGGGAGGACTTGAGGACCGGGGAGCTGTTTTTT.